These 17 T cell receptor beta chains share one sample of origin, sequenced in a study of cytomegalovirus exposure and HLA in healthy donors. Primers included in the PCR were 60 Vbeta and 13 Jbeta primers. TCRdb's copy holds only in-frame clones and misses some; the assay was immunoSEQ multiplex PCR. The table shows tens of thousands of clones, with over 60% occurring only once. Sequencing input: PBMCs. Receptors originate from a male donor in good health and CMV-seropositive.

This clone was observed a handful of times. This chain uses TRBV5-1 with TRBJ2-5; the D gene is possibly TRBD2 (6 bases). Per germline, CDR1 SGHRS and CDR2 YFSETQ. The CDR3 is 14 amino acids. V was shortened by 4 bases and J by 2 bases, with 12 bases between the two germline ends. The CDR3 DNA reads as TGCGCCAGCAGCGAAGTAAGCGGGCAAGAGACCCAGTACTTC. Translated, it gives CASSEVSGQETQYF.

The gene calls are TRBV18 and TRBJ2-5; TRBD1 matches 8 bases. The DNA end is more similar to TRBJ2-7, so the J call may be wrong. This CDR3 region has 13 residues. CDR1 and CDR2 from the germline V gene are KGHSH and LQKENI. The CDR3 DNA follows: TGTGCCAGCTCCCAGGGGGCAGGCTACGAGCAGTACTTC. Translation gives CASSQGAGYEQYF.

This clone was observed once. The chain employs TRBV30 and TRBJ1-1; D remains unclear. V lost 0 bases and J lost 9, with 14 bases in between. The CDR3 totals 13 residues. Germline lookup yields CDR1 GTSNPN and CDR2 SVGIG (reference sequence). CDR3 sequence reads: CAWSVSSRTKAFF. The CDR3, as DNA: TGTGCCTGGAGTGTAAGTAGCAGGACTAAAGCTTTCTTT.

This chain links TRBV7-9 with TRBJ1-1, with D perhaps matching TRBD1 (6 bases). V lost 3 bases, J lost 4 bases, and 15 bases lay in between. The CDR3 is 15 residues long. Germline V gene sequence: CDR1 SEHNR, CDR2 FQNEAQ (reference sequence). The CDR3 is CASSFNPQGGTEAFF. CDR3 in DNA: TGTGCCAGCAGCTTTAATCCACAGGGCGGCACTGAAGCTTTCTTT.

V gene TRBV29-1 combines with J gene TRBJ2-7, with no clear D. Trimming left V 5 bases short and J 2 bases short, with 13 bases between. This CDR3 is built from 13 residues. Germline values: CDR1 SQVTM, CDR2 ANQGSEA. CDR3 nucleotide sequence: TGCAGCGTTTCATGGCAGTCCACCTACGAGCAGTACTTC. It yields the protein CSVSWQSTYEQYF.

The CDR3 sequence: CAITSGNTDTQYF. In DNA form, the CDR3 reads TGTGCCATCACAAGCGGGAACACAGATACGCAGTATTTT. This chain connects TRBV10-3 to TRBJ2-3; TRBD2 matches 7 bases. Germline V gene lookup returns CDR1 ENHRY and CDR2 SYGVKD. Germline trimming cut 7 bases from V and 2 bases from J; bases unmatched to any gene: 3. This CDR3 contains 13 residues.

A note on this clone: Different DNA sequences within this sample yield the same CDR3. The genes are TRBV4-1 and TRBJ2-7; D possibly corresponds to TRBD2 (6 bases). The length of the CDR3 is 14 residues. V lost 1 base, J lost 4 bases, and 11 bases lay in between. CDR1 and CDR2 from the germline V gene are MGHRA and YSYEKL. DNA for the CDR3: TGCGCCAGCAGCCAAGTGGGGGGAGGTTACGAGCAGTACTTC. This encodes CASSQVGGGYEQYF.

J is TRBJ2-3 and V is TRBV5-1, with 7 positions matching TRBD2. After removal of 0 bases from V and 2 bases from J, the junction contained 3 bases not matched to a gene. This CDR3 is 15 amino acids long. The V gene's germline CDR1 is SGHRS and CDR2 YFSETQ. The CDR3 sequence: CASSLVAGATDTQYF. CDR3 DNA sequence: TGCGCCAGCAGCTTGGTTGCGGGAGCCACAGATACGCAGTATTTT.

The rearrangement joins TRBV19 to TRBJ1-5; no clear D. The CDR3 is 16 residues long. The germline gives CDR1 LNHDA, CDR2 SQIVND (reference sequence). The germline V and J ends were trimmed by 1 base and 2 bases, with 12 bases remaining between them. The CDR3 protein is CASSIGQEDGNQPQHF. In DNA form, the CDR3 reads TGTGCCAGTAGTATAGGGCAGGAGGATGGCAATCAGCCCCAGCATTTT.

The V and J genes are TRBV7-3 and TRBJ2-2, with D possibly being TRBD2 (5 bases). V was shortened by 2 bases and J by 0 bases, with 7 bases between the two germline ends. The length of the CDR3 is 15 residues. Germline-derived CDR1 and CDR2 are SGHTA and FQGTGA. The CDR3, as DNA: TGTGCCAGCAGCTTAGCGGGCGCGAACACCGGGGAGCTGTTTTTT. Translated: CASSLAGANTGELFF.

The chain links TRBV4-1 to TRBJ1-6, with a possible D match to TRBD1 (5 bases). V was clipped by 0 bases and J by 8 bases, with 11 bases between them. The CDR3 runs to 15 residues. The germline CDR1 and CDR2 sequences are MGHRA and YSYEKL. DNA for the CDR3: TGCGCCAGCAGCCAAGATTTAACAGGCCATTCACCCCTCCACTTT. Translating gives CASSQDLTGHSPLHF.

This clone showed up just a few times. The rearrangement uses TRBV29-1 and TRBJ1-2; D ambiguous. Germline V gene data show CDR1 as SQVTM and CDR2 as ANQGSEA. The CDR3 loop spans 10 amino acids. The V and J ends lost 7 bases and 6 bases respectively, with 9 bases between them. As DNA, the CDR3 is TGCAGCGCCTGGGAGAATGGCTACACCTTC. This sequence encodes CSAWENGYTF. Full variable domain (missing parts from reference TRBV29-1 and TRBJ1-2): SAVISQKPSRDICQRGTSLTIQCQVDSQVTMMFWYRQQPGQSLTLIATANQGSEATYESGFVIDKFPISRPNLTFSTLTVSNMSPEDSSIYLCSAWENGYTFGSGTRLTVV.

V gene TRBV6-6 combines with J gene TRBJ2-3; no clear D gene. Per germline, CDR1 MNHNY and CDR2 SVGAGI (reference sequence). This CDR3 has 15 amino acids. V was shortened by 0 bases and J by 0 bases, with 7 bases between the two germline ends. CDR3 sequence: CASSYSSASTDTQYF. The CDR3 DNA reads as TGTGCCAGCAGTTACTCGAGCGCTAGCACAGATACGCAGTATTTT.

The V call is TRBV27, the J call TRBJ1-2; D not certain. Germline lookup yields CDR1 MNHEY and CDR2 SMNVEV (reference sequence). The CDR3 runs to 14 residues. V was cut by 3 bases and J by 6 bases, with 14 bases left in between. Written as DNA, the CDR3 is TGTGCCAGCAGTTTGGCCGGGGAGGACGATGGCTACACCTTC. Translating it yields CASSLAGEDDGYTF.

The rearrangement links TRBV30 to TRBJ1-5; 9 nucleotides align to TRBD1. The CDR3 is 14 amino acids. With V trimmed by 0 bases and J by 7 bases, 4 bases remained unmatched. The germline CDR1 and CDR2 sequences are GTSNPN and SVGIG (reference sequence). The CDR3 loop reads CAWSVQGAWQPQHF. The CDR3 DNA follows: TGTGCCTGGAGTGTACAGGGGGCTTGGCAGCCCCAGCATTTT.

The CDR3 DNA follows: TGTGCCAGTAGTCCGGGGACTTTCACAGATACGCAGTATTTT. It encodes CASSPGTFTDTQYF. The chain couples TRBV19 to TRBJ2-3; D perhaps matches TRBD2 (6 bases). Deletions cut 5 bases from V and 2 bases from J, with 11 bases between. Germline assignment: CDR1 LNHDA and CDR2 SQIVND (reference sequence). The CDR3 is 14 amino acids. The whole variable domain, remainder taken from reference TRBV19 and TRBJ2-3, is DGGITQSPKYLFRKEGQNVTLSCEQNLNHDAMYWYRQDPGQGLRLIYYSQIVNDFQKGDIAEGYSVSREKKESFPLTVTSAQKNPTAFYLCASSPGTFTDTQYFGPGTRLTVL.

The chain is built from TRBV4-3 and TRBJ1-2, with TRBD1 as a possible D gene (5 bases). The CDR3 loop spans 15 amino acids. Trimming shortened V by 0 bases and J by 4 bases, and 12 bases separated the two germline ends. The germline V gene has CDR1 LGHNA and CDR2 YSLEER. The CDR3 DNA is TGCGCCAGCAGCCAAGAGGCAGGGCCCTCCTATGGCTACACCTTC. Its protein is CASSQEAGPSYGYTF.